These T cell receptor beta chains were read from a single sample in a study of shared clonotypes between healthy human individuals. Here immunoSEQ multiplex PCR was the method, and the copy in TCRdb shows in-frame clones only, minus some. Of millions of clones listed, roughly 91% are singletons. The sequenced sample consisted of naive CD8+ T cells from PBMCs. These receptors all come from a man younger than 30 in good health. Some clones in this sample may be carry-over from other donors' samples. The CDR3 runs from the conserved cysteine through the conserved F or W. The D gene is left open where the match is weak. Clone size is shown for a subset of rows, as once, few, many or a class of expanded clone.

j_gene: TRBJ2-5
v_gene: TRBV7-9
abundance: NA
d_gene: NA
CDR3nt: TGTGCCAGCAGCCCCGACAGGGAGGGCCAGTACTTC
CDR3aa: CASSPDREGQYF

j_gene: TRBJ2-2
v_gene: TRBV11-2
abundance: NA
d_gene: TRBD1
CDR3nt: TGTGCCAGCAGCCCGGGGACAGGGCTTAACACCGGGGAGCTGTTTTTT
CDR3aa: CASSPGTGLNTGELFF

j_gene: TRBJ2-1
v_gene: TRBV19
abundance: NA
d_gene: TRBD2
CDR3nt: TGTGCCAGTAGTAGGCTAGCGGGAGGGAGTAGGGATGAGCAGTTCTTC
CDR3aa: CASSRLAGGSRDEQFF

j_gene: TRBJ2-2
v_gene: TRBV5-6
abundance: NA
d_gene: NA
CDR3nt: TGTGCCAGCAGCTTCGGGTCTCCCCGTGGGGAGCTGTTTTTT
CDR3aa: CASSFGSPRGELFF

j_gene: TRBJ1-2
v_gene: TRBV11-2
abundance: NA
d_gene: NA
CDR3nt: TGTGCCAGCAGCCCTGGGGGGAGGAGCTATGGCTACACCTTC
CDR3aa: CASSPGGRSYGYTF

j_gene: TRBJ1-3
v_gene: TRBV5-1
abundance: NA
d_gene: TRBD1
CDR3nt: TGCGCCAGCAGCTTGAAACAGGGGGCGCGAGGAAACACCATATATTTT
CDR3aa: CASSLKQGARGNTIYF

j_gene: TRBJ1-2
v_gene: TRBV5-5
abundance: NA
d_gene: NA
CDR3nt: TGTGCCAGCAGCTTGGGACCGGGAGCTTGGGGCTACACCTTC
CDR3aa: CASSLGPGAWGYTF

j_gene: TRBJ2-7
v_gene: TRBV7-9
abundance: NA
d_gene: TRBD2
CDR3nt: TGTGCCAGCAGCTCCCCGGGACTAGCGGAGGCTTTAAGCTCCTACGAGCAGTACTTC
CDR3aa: CASSSPGLAEALSSYEQYF

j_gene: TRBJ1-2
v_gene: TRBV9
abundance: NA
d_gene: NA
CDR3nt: TGTGCCAGCAGCCCCTTTGGGACACCGGACTATGGCTACACCTTC
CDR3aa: CASSPFGTPDYGYTF

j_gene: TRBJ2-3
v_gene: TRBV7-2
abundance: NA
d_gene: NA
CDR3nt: TGTGCCAGCAGCTTAGGGGTAATGAGCACAGATACGCAGTATTTT
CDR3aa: CASSLGVMSTDTQYF

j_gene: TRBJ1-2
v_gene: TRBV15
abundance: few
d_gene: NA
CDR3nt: TGTGCCACCAGCCCCCGGGCCGGGGAGAACTATGGCTACACCTTC
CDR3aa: CATSPRAGENYGYTF

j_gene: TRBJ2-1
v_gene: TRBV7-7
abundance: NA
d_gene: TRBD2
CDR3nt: TGTGCCAGCAGCTTATATCCCCGGGAGGGCAATGAGCAGTTCTTC
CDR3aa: CASSLYPREGNEQFF

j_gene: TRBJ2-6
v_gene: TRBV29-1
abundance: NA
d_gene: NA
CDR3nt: TGCAGCGTTGAAGATCTTAGGGGTATAAAAGTTGGTTCTGGGGCCAACGTCCTGACTTTC
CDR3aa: CSVEDLRGIKVGSGANVLTF

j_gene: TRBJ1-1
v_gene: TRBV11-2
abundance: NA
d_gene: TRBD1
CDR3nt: TGTGCCAGCAGCCCCACACCCCCCCACGACAGGGTAAACACTGAAGCTTTCTTT
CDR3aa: CASSPTPPHDRVNTEAFF

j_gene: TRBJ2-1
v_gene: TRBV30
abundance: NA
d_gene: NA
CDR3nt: TGTGCCTGGACGGCGGGGTACAATGAGCGGTTCTTC
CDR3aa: CAWTAGYNERFF

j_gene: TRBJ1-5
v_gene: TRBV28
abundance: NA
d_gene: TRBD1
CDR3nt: TGTGCCAGCAGCTTGGACAGGCTCAGCAATCAGCCCCAGCATTTT
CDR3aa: CASSLDRLSNQPQHF

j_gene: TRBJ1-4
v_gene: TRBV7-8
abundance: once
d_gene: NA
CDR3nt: TGTGCCAGCAGCCAAAGAGGGGCCCCTGAAAAACTGTTTTTT
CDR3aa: CASSQRGAPEKLFF

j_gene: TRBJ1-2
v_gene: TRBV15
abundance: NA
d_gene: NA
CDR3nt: TGTGCCACCAGCAGAGCGGACATTTTTGGGGAAGGCGGCTACACCTTC
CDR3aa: CATSRADIFGEGGYTF

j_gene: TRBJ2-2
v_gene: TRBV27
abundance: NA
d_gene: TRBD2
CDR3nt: TGTGCCAGCAGTTTATCGCTAGCGGGGAGCACCGGGGAGCTGTTTTTT
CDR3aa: CASSLSLAGSTGELFF

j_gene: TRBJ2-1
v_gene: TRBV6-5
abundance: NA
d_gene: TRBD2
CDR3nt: TGTGCCAGCAGAAACCGGGACTACTCGTACAATGAGCAGTTCTTC
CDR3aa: CASRNRDYSYNEQFF

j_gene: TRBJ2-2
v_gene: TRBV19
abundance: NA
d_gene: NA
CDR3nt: TGTGCCAGTAGTATTTGGGGGTTAGACACCGGGGAGCTGTTTTTT
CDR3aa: CASSIWGLDTGELFF

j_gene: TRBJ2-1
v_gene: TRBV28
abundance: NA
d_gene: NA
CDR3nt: TGTGCCAGCAGACTCATCGACAGTGGGATTTACAATGAGCAGTTCTTC
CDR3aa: CASRLIDSGIYNEQFF

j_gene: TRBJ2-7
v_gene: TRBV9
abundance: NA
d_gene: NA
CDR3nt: TGTGCCAGCAGCCCGCCCGAGGGGGGCAGCCGGTATGACGAGCAGTACTTC
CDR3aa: CASSPPEGGSRYDEQYF

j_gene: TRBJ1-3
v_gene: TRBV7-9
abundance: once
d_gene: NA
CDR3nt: TGTGCCAGCAGCTCAATGAGGGGCCTCGGCGACACCATATATTTT
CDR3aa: CASSSMRGLGDTIYF

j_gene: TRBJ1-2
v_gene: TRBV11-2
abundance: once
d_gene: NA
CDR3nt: TGTGCCAGCAGCTCCCCCATAGGAATGTGGGGGGGCTACACCTTC
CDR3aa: CASSSPIGMWGGYTF

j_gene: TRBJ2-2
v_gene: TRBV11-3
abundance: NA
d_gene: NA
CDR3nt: TGTGCCAGCAGCTCGGACCCGGCCTCCGGGGAGCTGTTTTTT
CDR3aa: CASSSDPASGELFF

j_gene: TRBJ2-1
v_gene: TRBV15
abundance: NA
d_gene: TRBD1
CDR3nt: TGTGCCACCAGCACTACTTCCGGGACAGGGATCTTC
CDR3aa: CATSTTSGTGIF

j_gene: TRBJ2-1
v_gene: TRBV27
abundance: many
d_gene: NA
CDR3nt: TGTGCCAGCAGTTTAGGCGGTGGGGTGAATGAGCAGTTCTTC
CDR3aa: CASSLGGGVNEQFF

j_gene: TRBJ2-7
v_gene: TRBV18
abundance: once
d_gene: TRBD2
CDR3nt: TGTGCCAGCTCACCAGCAGCGGGAGCGGACGAGCAGTACTTC
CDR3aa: CASSPAAGADEQYF

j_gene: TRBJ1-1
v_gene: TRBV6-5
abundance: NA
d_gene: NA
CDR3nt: TGTGCCAGCAGTTACATTTGGAACACTGAAGCTTTCTTT
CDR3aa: CASSYIWNTEAFF

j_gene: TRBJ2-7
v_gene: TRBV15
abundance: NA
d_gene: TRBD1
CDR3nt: TGTGCCACCAGCGGGGGGACAGGGAACTACGAGCAGTACTTC
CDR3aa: CATSGGTGNYEQYF

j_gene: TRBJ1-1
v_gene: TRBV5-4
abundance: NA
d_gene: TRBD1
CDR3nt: TGTGCCAGCAGCGCTCAGGGGGAGACTGAAGCTTTCTTT
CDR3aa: CASSAQGETEAFF

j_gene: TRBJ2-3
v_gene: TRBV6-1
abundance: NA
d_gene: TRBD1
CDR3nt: TGTGCCAGCAGTGAAGGGCACTGGACAGGGATCACAGATACGCAGTATTTT
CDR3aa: CASSEGHWTGITDTQYF

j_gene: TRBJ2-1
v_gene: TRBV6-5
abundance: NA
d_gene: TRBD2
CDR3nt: TGTGCCGTCGGATGGCTAGCGGGAAATGAGCAGTTCTTC
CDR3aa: CAVGWLAGNEQFF

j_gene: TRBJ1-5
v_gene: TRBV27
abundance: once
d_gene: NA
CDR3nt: TGTGCCAGCAGTTTGAGGGGAAGTCAGCCCCAGCATTTT
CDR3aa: CASSLRGSQPQHF

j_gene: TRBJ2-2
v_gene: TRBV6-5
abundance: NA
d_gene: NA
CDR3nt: TGTGCCAGCCGGGACTCGAACACCGGGGAGCTGTTTTTT
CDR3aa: CASRDSNTGELFF

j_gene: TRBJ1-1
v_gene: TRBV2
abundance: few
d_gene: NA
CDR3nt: TGTGCCAGCGAGGCTTACGGGGGCACTGAAGCTTTCTTT
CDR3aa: CASEAYGGTEAFF

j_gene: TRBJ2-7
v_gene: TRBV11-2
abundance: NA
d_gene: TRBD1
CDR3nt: TGTGCCAGCAGCCCTCAGGGGGACGAGCAGTACTTC
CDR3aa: CASSPQGDEQYF

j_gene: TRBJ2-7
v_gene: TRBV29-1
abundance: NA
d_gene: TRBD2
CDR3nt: TGCAGCGTTGATTTGGGGACTAGCTTAACCTACGAGCAGTACTTC
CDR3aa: CSVDLGTSLTYEQYF

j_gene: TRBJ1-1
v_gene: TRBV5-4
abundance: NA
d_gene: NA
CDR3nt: TGTGCCAGCAGCGCACACGCGAACACTGAAGCTTTCTTT
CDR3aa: CASSAHANTEAFF

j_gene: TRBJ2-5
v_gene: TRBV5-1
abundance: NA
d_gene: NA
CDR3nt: TGCGCCAGCACCTCTTTATTAGACAGCAGACAAGAGACCCAGTACTTC
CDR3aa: CASTSLLDSRQETQYF

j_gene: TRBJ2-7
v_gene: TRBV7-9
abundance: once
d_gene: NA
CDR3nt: TGTGCCAGCAGCAAGCGGGACAGCGAAAAAACCTACGAGCAGTACTTC
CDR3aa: CASSKRDSEKTYEQYF

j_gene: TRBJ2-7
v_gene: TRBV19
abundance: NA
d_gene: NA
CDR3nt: TGTGCCAGTAGTCTGGGTTACGAGCAGTACTTC
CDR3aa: CASSLGYEQYF